This TCR beta chain was documented in a study of tumor-infiltrating lymphocytes in oesophageal squamous cell carcinoma. Per the germline V gene, CDR1 is SGHNT and CDR2 is YYREEE (reference sequence). CDR3 size: 12 residues. From the PCR reads, TCRdb called clonotypes with MiXCR, one entry per CDR3 protein. The sample records 20,000 to 25,000 distinct CDR3 sequences, under 45% being singletons. In this sample, this clonotype turned up a few times. One end of the junction fails to match germline, which may point to a read error. The sample consisted of esophageal tumor tissue. The receptor comes from a male donor with esophageal squamous cell carcinoma. This sequence joins TRBV5-4 and TRBJ1-2; TRBD1 is a possible D gene (6 bases). CDR3 nucleotide sequence: TGCGCCAGCAGTCAGGACAGTCATGGCTACACCTTC. Its translation: CASSQDSHGYTF. The variable domain in full, with the rest retrieved from reference TRBV5-4 and TRBJ1-2, is ETGVTQSPTHLIKTRGQQVTLRCSSQSGHNTVSWYQQALGQGPQFIFQYYREEENGRGNFPPRFSGLQFPNYSSELNVNALELDDSALYLCASSQDSHGYTFGSGTRLTVV.